This TCR beta chain was captured by sequencing in a study of T cell responses to AZD1222 COVID-19 vaccine. Produced via immunoSEQ multiplex PCR; TCRdb's table is partial and in-frame only. Among 150,000 to 250,000 clones listed, 91% were seen once. The ends lost 3 bases at V and 4 bases at J; junction bases unmatched: 7. Per germline, CDR1 MDHEN and CDR2 SYDVKM. This CDR3 region has 15 residues. Study conclusions and caveats: Repertoires in all cases were sampled only once the peak T cell response had passed.

On this clone itself: Its antigen is unidentified.

This receptor was taken from an adult who received the AZD1222 COVID-19 vaccine. The sequencing here drew on peripheral blood, taken 28 days after the second AZD1222 dose. The genes are TRBV28 and TRBJ2-3; 7 nucleotides line up with TRBD2. The CDR3 loop reads CASSLASSGSDTQYF. In DNA, the CDR3 is TGTGCCAGCAGTTTGGCGTCTAGCGGATCAGATACGCAGTATTTT.